The TCR beta chain described here comes from a study of T cell repertoires in cytomegalovirus infection (dated by TCRdb to the late 2010s). Study-level background: Because public TCR beta signatures pointed to carriage of CMV infection together with the matching HLA type, the HLA type of each donor mattered for the analysis.

The sequencer listed for this sample is Illumina HiSeq 1500. TCRdb reprocessed the public reads (quality trimming at Q25 with fastp, clone calling with MiXCR) and kept in-frame beta chains. Rows with one shared CDR3 protein collapse into an entry with the most common genes and DNA. Here the sample has 230,000 or so distinct CDR3 sequences; approximately 15% occur a single time. The ten largest account for about 45% of the sample. The table lists this clonotype with a few counts. Its antigen specificity is not known. There are no base qualities to consult, and no much larger clone falls within one base. CDR1 MRHNA and CDR2 SNTAGT were looked up in the germline V gene. The CDR3 covers 16 residues, taking in both the cysteine and the phenylalanine. The CDR3 DNA has 48 bases and is translated from base 1. After removal of 3 bases from V and 7 bases from J, the junction retains 10 bases not matched to a gene.

Summary of the overall study and its limitations: In both this cohort and an independent roughly 400-donor cohort, the cumulative frequency of public TCR beta family members distinguished carriers of CMV infection plus the relevant HLA type. In the ex vivo response, HLA-C-restricted CMV-specific TCR beta clonotypes were dominant, and in two of eight donors the single most frequent clonotype came from this HLA-C-restricted group.

The sequence came from a human donor in good health (CMV status not recorded). Some clones in this sample may be carry-over from other donors' samples. The specimen was CD8+ T cells from PBMCs. The V and J segments used are TRBV6-4 and TRBJ1-2; 11 of the junction bases match TRBD1. DNA sequence: TGTGCCAGCAGTGAGACGGGACAGGGGGTTCCATTTGGCTACACCTTC. Its protein is CASSETGQGVPFGYTF.